A single sample is the source of the 16 T cell receptor beta chains below, sequenced in a study of blood T cell repertoires in COVID-19. The assay was immunoSEQ multiplex PCR, and TCRdb's table has in-frame clones only and misses some. There are 300,000 to 400,000 clones in the sample; about 90% occur only once, and around 3% lies in the top ten. Sequences were obtained from peripheral blood. The receptors stem from a woman between 25 and 40 years old with COVID-19, enrolled during active disease.

The V gene is TRBV7-9, the J gene TRBJ1-5; D call uncertain. V gave up 4 bases and J gave up 1 base, with 11 bases separating them. Germline V gene lookup returns CDR1 SEHNR and CDR2 FQNEAQ (reference sequence). The CDR3 has 15 amino acids. DNA of the CDR3: TGTGCCAGCAGCTCTACTCAGGCCAGCAATCAGCCCCAGCATTTT. Its protein is CASSSTQASNQPQHF.

The chain joins TRBV7-9 to TRBJ2-1; D is uncertain. This CDR3 spans 12 amino acids. Germline V gene lookup returns CDR1 SEHNR and CDR2 FQNEAQ (reference sequence). Between the trimmed V and J ends, which lost 2 bases and 12 bases, there was a span of 11 bases. CDR3 protein: CASSLSRSRQFF. CDR3 nucleotide sequence: TGTGCCAGCAGCTTATCTCGGAGTCGGCAGTTCTTC.

The chain carries TRBV28 and TRBJ2-1, with 8 bases lining up with TRBD1. With V trimmed by 3 bases and J by 6 bases, 7 bases remained unmatched. CDR1 is MDHEN, CDR2 SYDVKM, per germline. The CDR3 has 15 residues. CDR3 DNA: TGTGCCAGCAGTTTGCCGGGACAGGTCCGCAATGAGCAGTTCTTC. It is translated as CASSLPGQVRNEQFF.

V gene TRBV5-1 combines with J gene TRBJ2-7, with D possibly TRBD1 on 5 matching bases. The CDR3 is made up of 13 amino acids. V was clipped by 2 bases and J by 7 bases, with 13 bases between them. Germline V CDR1 and CDR2: SGHRS, YFSETQ. The CDR3 DNA sequence: TGCGCCAGCAGCTTAAGGGGTGGAAGGGAGCAGTACGTC. It is translated as CASSLRGGREQYV.

J is TRBJ2-1 and V is TRBV14; TRBD2 matches at 8 bases. CDR3 length: 19 residues. Germline lookup yields CDR1 SGHDN and CDR2 FVKESK. J lost 5 bases, V lost 0 bases, and 15 bases had no gene match. CDR3 nucleotide sequence: TGTGCCAGCAGCCAAGATCTGACGTGGCGGGAGGCCGTGAACAATGAGCAGTTCTTC. It encodes CASSQDLTWREAVNNEQFF.

DNA of the CDR3: TGTGCCAGCAGTTTCGGGACAGGGGCACCTCCAGCTTTCTTT. Translated, it gives CASSFGTGAPPAFF. The rearrangement links TRBV28 to TRBJ1-1; 10 bases are shared with TRBD1. This CDR3 is 14 amino acids long. J was trimmed by 10 bases and V by 3 bases; bases with no gene match: 8. Germline V lookup: CDR1 MDHEN, CDR2 SYDVKM. Together with reference TRBV28 and TRBJ1-1, the CDR3 gives the full variable domain: DVKVTQSSRYLVKRTGEKVFLECVQDMDHENMFWYRQDPGLGLRLIYFSYDVKMKEKGDIPEGYSVSREKKERFSLILESASTNQTSMYLCASSFGTGAPPAFFGQGTRLTVV.

The chain has TRBV7-6 and TRBJ1-4, with 8 nucleotides matching TRBD1. Germline V CDR1 and CDR2: SGHVS, FNYEAQ. The CDR3 covers 13 residues. V gave up 3 bases and J gave up 14 bases; unmatched junction bases: 8. In DNA form, the CDR3 reads TGTGCCAGCAGCTTTGACAGGGGCCAAGAGCTGTTTTTT. It yields the protein CASSFDRGQELFF.

The V call is TRBV19, the J call TRBJ1-1; D remains ambiguous. Trimming stripped 3 bases from V and 0 bases from J, with 11 bases between. CDR1 is LNHDA and CDR2 is SQIVND in the germline V gene (reference sequence). The CDR3 extends over 15 amino acids. The CDR3 DNA reads TGTGCCAGTAGTATCTTTTGGAGTTTGAACACTGAAGCTTTCTTT. It is translated as CASSIFWSLNTEAFF.

This sequence joins TRBV7-9 and TRBJ2-7; the D gene is possibly TRBD1 (5 bases). This CDR3 has 13 residues. V was pared by 5 bases and J by 3 bases, with 11 bases between. In germline, CDR1 is SEHNR, CDR2 FQNEAQ (reference sequence). CDR3 protein: CASSPDRNYEQYF. CDR3 sequence (DNA): TGTGCCAGCAGCCCCGACAGAAACTACGAGCAGTACTTC.

This chain links TRBV7-2 with TRBJ1-2; D call uncertain. CDR1 SGHTA and CDR2 FQGNSA come from the germline V gene. This CDR3 has 14 amino acids. V was trimmed by 2 bases and J by 0 bases, leaving 7 bases between them. The CDR3 here is CASSLSAANYGYTF. CDR3 nucleotides: TGTGCCAGCAGCTTATCCGCAGCTAACTATGGCTACACCTTC.

The chain combines TRBV29-1 with TRBJ1-1; D may be TRBD1 (5 bases). This CDR3 is built from 12 residues. With 7 bases removed from V and 5 bases from J, the gap between germline ends came to 14 bases. Per germline, CDR1 SQVTM and CDR2 ANQGSEA. This CDR3 reads CSADVGGTEAFF. The CDR3 DNA reads TGCAGCGCCGACGTGGGGGGGACTGAAGCTTTCTTT.

V usage is TRBV24-1 and J usage is TRBJ2-7, with D perhaps matching TRBD1 (6 bases). CDR3 length: 21 amino acids. From germline, CDR1 is KGHDR and CDR2 SFDVKD. Trimming cost V 0 bases and J 3 bases, with 29 bases left between them. In DNA form, the CDR3 reads TGTGCCACCAGTGATTTGGTTTTTAAAACTGTACGACAGGCGCTAGACTACGAGCAGTACTTC. Translated: CATSDLVFKTVRQALDYEQYF.

The chain recombines TRBV29-1 with TRBJ2-1; 7 nucleotides line up with TRBD2. Germline V gene sequence: CDR1 SQVTM, CDR2 ANQGSEA. The junction had 6 bases not matched to a gene; V was cut back by 4 bases and J by 6 bases. The CDR3 is 13 residues long. The CDR3 DNA is TGCAGCGTTGTGGGGGGGTTGACCAATGAGCAGTTCTTC. It yields the protein CSVVGGLTNEQFF.

This clone was detected once. The chain links TRBV7-9 to TRBJ2-3; 9 bases line up with TRBD2. The CDR3 sequence is 17 residues long. Germline CDR1 and CDR2: SEHNR and FQNEAQ (reference sequence). Trimming removed 5 bases from V and 2 bases from J; junction bases left unmatched: 11. The DNA of the CDR3 is TGTGCCAGCAGCGACGAGACTAGCGGTTATTACACAGATACGCAGTATTTT. It encodes CASSDETSGYYTDTQYF.

J is TRBJ2-1 and V is TRBV27; 14 bases are a match to TRBD2. With 3 bases clipped from V and 9 bases from J, the junction kept 10 bases outside the gene matches. The germline gives CDR1 MNHEY, CDR2 SMNVEV (reference sequence). The CDR3 has 17 residues. CDR3 in DNA: TGTGCCAGCAGTTTTCTATTGGGACTAGCGGGAGTAGGTGAGCAGTTCTTC. Translation: CASSFLLGLAGVGEQFF.

The chain carries TRBV20-1 and TRBJ1-6, with 9 bases identical to TRBD1. V was pared by 3 bases and J by 7 bases, with 13 bases of the junction left unmatched. Per the germline V gene, CDR1 is DFQATT and CDR2 is SNEGSKA (reference sequence). The CDR3 has 17 residues. The CDR3 protein is CSASDLGTGLGNSPLHF. Here the CDR3 DNA reads TGCAGTGCTAGTGACCTAGGGACAGGGCTTGGGAATTCACCCCTCCACTTT.